This T cell receptor (beta chain) was sequenced for a study of T cells in Graves' hyperthyroidism and ophthalmopathy. This CDR3 is 16 amino acids long. CDR1 and CDR2 (germline): SGHVS, FQNEAQ. Trimming took 5 bases from V and 3 from J, leaving 19 bases between them. Study results and limitations: Blood samples included most of the expanded thyroid clonotypes exceeding 0.001.

This clonotype was detected ten times or more. The antigen is unknown. RNA transcripts yielded amplified TCR beta CDR3 regions. An initial round of RT-PCR targeting the TCR CDR3 relied on the HTBI primer set. One entry per CDR3 protein, called by TCRdb with MiXCR from the multiplex PCR reads. The table records roughly 250,000 distinct CDR3 sequences, about 16% of them present only once. The chain uses TRBV7-8 and TRBJ2-5; D unresolved. Sequencing input: blood. The receptor's source is a woman aged 18-29 years with Graves' ophthalmopathy. CDR3 bases: TGTGCCAGCAGCCTTCTTAGACCGGGCCCCAAAGAGACCCAGTACTTC. Translation: CASSLLRPGPKETQYF.